This T cell receptor beta chain is drawn from a study of cytomegalovirus exposure and HLA in healthy donors (TCRdb year 2017). Looking at the study overall: An earlier analysis of 587 of the donors reported 276 Gb of sequence data and 95 million to 120 million unique TCR beta sequences obtained from about 179 million T cells. On average, approximately 250,000 unique TCR beta nucleotide sequences were sequenced per donor among 398 genotyped donors of the cohort, with roughly a sixth of those sequences being non-productive. The study was designed to test whether signatures of past pathogen exposure could be identified by cataloging public T cell receptors. All discovery cohort repertoires had been generated using a single sequencing platform. To predict cytomegalovirus infection status, the study combined high-throughput TCR immunosequencing, statistical association of individual TCRs with disease status, and machine learning. The later analysis used no new phenotypic data to find candidate immune exposures, relying instead on TCR beta sequences and their occurrence across donors. A few DR-DQ haplotypes were treated as single units for association and clustering because of strong linkage in the cohort. To decide whether each TCR beta V gene segment behaved as functional or pseudogenic, an earlier analysis of some 580 of the donors relied on high-throughput TCR beta sequencing. Typing coverage varied by locus: roughly 620-640 donors for A, B, C, DRB1 and DQB1; roughly 560 for DQA1; approximately 610 for DPA1; some 470 for DPB1. Approximately 300 gigabases of sequencing data and roughly 80 million unique TCR sequences made up an early release that covered roughly 670 HLA-typed donors. Using immunosequencing, the study profiled T cell repertoires from 500 to 800 subjects and related those repertoires to cytomegalovirus serostatus. HLA typing covered class I and class II loci at four-digit resolution. A later analysis re-analyzed previously published TCR beta repertoires from several hundred donors and added high-resolution HLA genotyping to study TCR occurrence patterns. Among the roughly 430 genotyped donors, roughly 80% belonged to the genetic ancestry cluster associated with self-reported Caucasian donors. Donor age, sex, ethnicity and CMV serostatus were compiled alongside the repertoire data. In addition to the first cohort of 666 subjects, a separate validation cohort of some 120 different subjects was used. In a later genetic analysis, genome-wide SNP genotypes for about 65% of the 666 donors were used, and that subset was treated as a discovery cohort. Study-wide findings and limitations: Because HLA typing was unavailable for some donors at each locus, only the typed subset was used in association tests. Broadly in line with IMGT annotations, most TCR beta V segments showed up in productive rearrangements about 87% or about 30% of the time in an earlier analysis of 587 of the donors. In a later genetic analysis, fewer N-insertions in productive TCRs were reported among donors in an Asian-associated ancestry cluster than the roughly 670-donor mean. According to a later analysis, most CMV-associated TCR beta chains appeared to be HLA-restricted, and the HLA associations seemed to be driven largely by CMV exposure. CMV serostatus was the only immune exposure information available for the cohort. Presence/absence analyses assumed roughly uniform sequencing depth across donors, an assumption that may not hold. Over 15 rarely observed V segments, including chromosome 9 orphons, were excluded from the earlier analysis of about 610 of the donors because counts were too low. The sequencing pipeline was judged likely to have produced a cluster of highly shared sequence variants as a technical artifact. In a later analysis, HLA-associated TCR beta chains were found to be more clonally expanded and to have lower generation probabilities than equally common non-associated chains. A few of the identified cytomegalovirus-associated TCR beta chains were confirmed in vitro to be specific for cytomegalovirus antigens. Most TCR sequences were seen in very few donors, while some public TCRs were found in many individuals. A further reported finding was that TCR beta sequences accurately predicted the HLA-A and HLA-B alleles for most subjects in the first cohort. Only TCR beta chains were sequenced in this cohort, and the absence of alpha or paired-chain data limited detectable features. Some IMGT-functional V segments, including TRBV6-2 and TRBV6-3, could not be distinguished by the 87-base-pair reads and were therefore excluded. The study listed 150 to 200 TCR beta chains as associated with cytomegalovirus. According to a later analysis, TCR association rates differed among HLA loci, with DRB1 alleles showing the most associated TCRs and HLA-C alleles showing the fewest. Several of the top co-occurrence clusters appeared to be linked to parvovirus B19, influenza, CMV and Epstein-Barr virus, according to a later analysis. A later genetic analysis associated a missense DCLRE1C variant with V-gene and J-gene trimming of TCR beta chains, and an independent cohort replicated the association. According to the authors, the approach could potentially be generalized to other disease states and immunological phenotypes. When HLA alleles, especially DR and DQ, strongly co-occurred, attributing TCR associations to individual alleles was difficult. The classifier was reported to diagnose cytomegalovirus status with high specificity and sensitivity in both the original cohort and the validation cohort. Linkage disequilibrium might explain the correlated functional status among segregating V segments, but an unknown experimental factor could not be ruled out. A later analysis associated 15,000 to 20,000 TCR beta sequences with specific HLA alleles at a false discovery rate of 0.05.

In total, approximately 700 healthy bone marrow donors made up the cohort. At the time of sampling, all cohort members were nominally healthy, though unrecorded immune exposures were likely present. The donor was CMV seronegative and was included in the group of over 300 seronegative cohort members. A peripheral blood sample was collected from each donor, and TCR beta sequencing was performed on peripheral blood mononuclear cells. The Qiagen DNeasy Blood Extraction Kit was used to extract genomic DNA from the blood cell samples. Only a few counts were recorded for this clone. This clone's antigen is unknown. One end of the junction varies from germline; a read error may be responsible. The library came from the immunoSEQ multiplex PCR assay. The multiplex PCR relied on a mix of 60 forward primers for TCR Vbeta segments and 13 reverse primers for TCR Jbeta segments. The CDR3 region of rearranged TCR beta genes was amplified from genomic DNA by a multiplex PCR assay. The Illumina HiSeq System was used to sequence the amplified TCR beta libraries as 87-base-pair reads. Per the source publication's procedure: A later analysis counted tens of millions of unique TCR beta chains across the 666 repertoires, and 9 million to 14 million of these chains were shared by at least two donors. To remove PCR and sequencing errors, raw reads were error-corrected and collapsed into unique sequences using a nearest-neighbor algorithm that merged closely related sequences. V, D and J gene segments were assigned by aligning CDR3 sequences to IMGT reference sequences. For a sequence to be retained, a match of at least six nucleotides to both a V gene segment and a J gene segment was required. A rearrangement counted as productive if the CDR3 had no stop codons and remained in frame with V and J, and every other rearrangement counted as non-productive. CDR3 was defined according to IMGT convention as the region running from the second conserved V-encoded cysteine to the conserved J-encoded phenylalanine. Sequences without an unambiguous match to a single V gene segment were excluded from the earlier analysis of about 600 of the donors. In an earlier analysis of around 590 of the donors, a V segment was called functional when productive rearrangements were above 56.7%, and segregating when the standard deviation between donors exceeded 5%. A statistical classification framework was built for diagnosing cytomegalovirus status from the catalog of TCR beta chain sequences. In a later analysis, V and J genes were assigned by comparing TCR nucleotide sequences against IMGT/GENE-DB human TR gene sequences. In a later analysis, CDR3 sequences and most-parsimonious VDJ recombination scenarios were assigned using the TCRdist pipeline. In a later analysis, every TCR beta chain was defined by the combination of its CDR3 amino acid sequence and its V-gene family, and reads without a unique V-gene family were dropped. In a later analysis, approximately 640 highly shared, low-generation-probability nucleotide sequences were removed to address suspected cross-contamination and a sequencing artifact. For each public chain, a later analysis derived a clonal expansion index from normalized ranks of inferred template counts within each repertoire. A later analysis computed generation probabilities with a VDJ recombination model fitted to out-of-frame rearrangements, and checked the results against IGoR. In a later analysis, hypergeometric tests were used to score TCR-TCR, TCR-HLA and TCR-CMV co-occurrence, with a repertoire-size bias correction applied to TCR pairs. In a later analysis, false discovery rates were estimated by permuting HLA or CMV assignments 20 times. A later analysis grouped co-occurring TCRs with DBSCAN, adding TCRdist sequence similarity when clustering within HLA-allele-positive subsets. Repertoires with fewer than 30,000 or more than 120,000 public chains were left out of co-occurrence clustering, as were roughly five repertoires with anomalous nucleotide sharing. TCRdb provides this immuneACCESS table in a form limited to in-frame rearrangements. Some clones are lacking; in checked studies, under half of them reflect an unresolved V gene, and why the rest are absent is not known. From that table come the V and J calls and clone size; the DNA was used to work out D and trimming. The sample table records about 70,000 clones; less than 75% of these occur just once. The ten largest clonotypes hold roughly 9.8% of the sample.

The CDR3, from cysteine to phenylalanine, totals 15 residues. Kept here is only the CDR3 DNA, which spans 45 bases and is read in frame from base 1. The CDR1 and CDR2 encoded by the germline V gene are MNHNS and SASEGT. Sequenced input: PBMCs. This receptor was identified in a woman in her 30s in good health and CMV-seronegative. The sequence is built from TRBV6-1 and TRBJ2-1; TRBD2 lines up with 8 middle nucleotides. The CDR3 reads CASSEGLAGGGERFF. The DNA sequence is TGTGCCAGCAGTGAGGGGCTAGCGGGTGGCGGGGAGCGGTTCTTC.